These 4 T cell receptor beta chains were sequenced from one sample in a study of cytomegalovirus exposure and HLA in healthy donors. Primers included in the PCR were 60 Vbeta and 13 Jbeta primers. Some clones are missing from TCRdb's copy, which holds only in-frame ones; the method was immunoSEQ multiplex PCR. The sample consists of roughly 140,000 clones, about 72% of them appearing once. Sequencing used PBMCs. These receptors were collected from a man between 35 and 55 years old in good health and CMV-seronegative.

The J gene is TRBJ2-5, the V gene TRBV13, with D maybe TRBD2 (5 bases). The J call is uncertain, as TRBJ2-7 better fits the DNA end. The germline CDR1 and CDR2 sequences are PRHDT and FYEKMQ (reference sequence). This CDR3 contains 14 residues. The CDR3 reads CASSFGELGSEQYF. CDR3 nucleotides: TGTGCCAGCAGCTTCGGGGAATTGGGATCCGAGCAGTACTTC.

This chain joins TRBV27 and TRBJ1-6; D is ambiguous. The CDR3 totals 16 residues. In germline, CDR1 is MNHEY, CDR2 SMNVEV (reference sequence). V gave up 5 bases and J gave up 6 bases, with 17 bases separating them. The CDR3, as DNA: TGTGCCAGCAGTCCTGGAGCGGAGGTCCGTAATTCACCCCTCCACTTT. It is translated as CASSPGAEVRNSPLHF.

This chain connects TRBV28 to TRBJ2-1; D is perhaps TRBD2 (6 bases). Germline assignment: CDR1 MDHEN and CDR2 SYDVKM. The CDR3 is 13 amino acids. Trimming left V 7 bases short and J 6 bases short, with 13 bases between. The CDR3 region has the DNA TGTGCCAGCAATCGGGGGAGGTTCAATGAGCAGTTCTTC. Amino acid sequence: CASNRGRFNEQFF.

J is TRBJ2-1 and V is TRBV11-2, with a possible D match to TRBD1 (6 bases). The CDR3 is 15 amino acids. The germline V gene has CDR1 SGHAT and CDR2 FQNNGV. The V gene lost 3 bases and the J gene lost 5 bases, with 14 bases spanning the gap. CDR3 sequence (DNA): TGTGCCAGCAGCTTCTCCGGGACATGGGACAATGAGCAGTTCTTC. Translation: CASSFSGTWDNEQFF.